This TCR beta chain was captured in a study of blood T cell repertoires in COVID-19. Study-wide context: Samples of COVID-19 (acute and convalescent) were obtained from the United States, Italy and Spain. PBMCs, B-cell-depleted T cells, or T cells provided the cDNA or gDNA that made up the material.

Enrolled through a virtual design, the participants were between about 18 and 100 years of age and came from some 26 US areas. Participants' own reports of clinical history determined their cohort assignment. CDR1 is MNHEY, CDR2 SMNVEV, per germline (reference sequence). This CDR3 spans 16 amino acids. The V gene end was trimmed by 2 bases and the J gene end by 3 bases; junction bases not matched to a gene: 4. Only in-frame clones appear in the TCRdb table, and some are missing; sequencing was by immunoSEQ multiplex PCR. The data hold almost 250,000 clones, with about 82% observed a single time. The chain uses TRBV27 and TRBJ1-6; 7 nucleotides agree with TRBD1. This TCR was recovered from a woman aged 45-65 years with acute COVID-19. What was sequenced was PBMCs or T cells enriched from blood (not recorded which). CDR3 sequence (DNA): TGTGCCAGCAGTTTAGGGTCAGGGGGCTATAATTCACCCCTCCACTTT. Residues: CASSLGSGGYNSPLHF.